These 20 T cell receptor beta chains originate from one sample sequenced in a study of Ad26.COV2.S vaccination and SARS-CoV-2 variants. As for treatment: over 15 received Ad26.COV2.S at low or high dose, single or two shots; about 5 received placebo; per-sample allocation not given. The study sampled participants on day 63 after the first vaccine or placebo injection. Sequencing used immunoSEQ multiplex PCR; TCRdb keeps in-frame clones, though not all of them. The table lists around 250,000 clones, roughly 85% of them singletons. Sequenced material: peripheral blood, taken in a trial of Ad26.COV2.S vaccine versus placebo. The receptors shown here come from a person aged 18-65 years who received the Ad26.COV2.S COVID-19 vaccine or a placebo.

The chain combines TRBV7-2 with TRBJ2-1, with a possible D match to TRBD1 (5 bases). This CDR3 is built from 15 residues. Germline V lookup: CDR1 SGHTA, CDR2 FQGNSA. V was shortened by 2 bases and J by 9 bases, with 17 bases between the two germline ends. CDR3 DNA: TGTGCCAGCAGCTTAATCAGGGCTTCTCTCAGTGAGCAGTTCTTC. Its protein is CASSLIRASLSEQFF.

This clone was seen a single time. The chain recombines TRBV7-2 with TRBJ1-3, with a possible D match to TRBD1 (5 bases). Trimming shortened V by 2 bases and J by 3 bases, and 11 bases separated the two germline ends. Germline V gives CDR1 SGHTA, CDR2 FQGNSA. The CDR3 length is 15 residues. The CDR3 DNA follows: TGTGCCAGCAGCTTAATCCAGGGCGGTGGAAACACCATATATTTT. This sequence encodes CASSLIQGGGNTIYF.

This chain joins TRBV5-5 and TRBJ1-6, with D possibly being TRBD1 (5 bases). Germline CDR1 and CDR2: SGHKS and YYEKEE (reference sequence). Trimming removed 4 bases from V and 6 bases from J, with 14 bases in between. The CDR3 covers 15 residues. The CDR3 spells CASSRTRQPNSPLHF. The CDR3 DNA reads as TGTGCCAGCAGCCGAACTAGACAGCCTAATTCACCCCTCCACTTT.

The J gene is TRBJ2-7, the V gene TRBV28; unclear D gene. The CDR3 is 12 amino acids. Trimming shortened V by 6 bases and J by 6 bases, and 12 bases separated the two germline ends. Per the germline V gene, CDR1 is MDHEN and CDR2 is SYDVKM. The CDR3 protein is CASSPNSAEQYF. The DNA of the CDR3 is TGTGCCAGCAGCCCCAACTCCGCCGAGCAGTACTTC.

Only one count was recorded for this clone. The V gene is TRBV5-8, the J gene TRBJ1-2; TRBD1 might be the D (5 bases). This CDR3 has 13 residues. V shed 1 base and J shed 4 bases, with 8 bases lying between them. Germline values: CDR1 SGHTS, CDR2 YDEGEE. Here the CDR3 DNA reads TGTGCCAGCAGCTTGTTGGGGACCTATGGCTACACCTTC. Translation gives CASSLLGTYGYTF.

The rearrangement joins TRBV5-4 to TRBJ1-3; D gene ambiguous. The CDR3 length is 14 residues. CDR1 and CDR2 (germline): SGHNT, YYREEE (reference sequence). V lost 3 bases and J 1 base, leaving 8 bases between the germline ends. In DNA, the CDR3 is TGTGCCAGCAGCTGGGAAACATCTGGAAACACCATATATTTT. Amino acids: CASSWETSGNTIYF.

V usage is TRBV18 and J usage is TRBJ2-3, with D perhaps TRBD1 (5 bases). V dropped 3 bases and J dropped 0 bases, with 13 bases sitting between them. CDR3 size: 16 residues. CDR1 is KGHSH, CDR2 LQKENI, per germline. In DNA form, the CDR3 reads TGTGCCAGCTCACCGCGGCAGGGCCCTAGCACAGATACGCAGTATTTT. As protein: CASSPRQGPSTDTQYF. Complete variable domain (other parts from reference TRBV18 and TRBJ2-3): NAGVMQNPRHLVRRRGQEARLRCSPMKGHSHVYWYRQLPEEGLKFMVYLQKENIIDESGMPKERFSAEFPKEGPSILRIQQVVRGDSAAYFCASSPRQGPSTDTQYFGPGTRLTVL.

V gene TRBV5-4 combines with J gene TRBJ2-5, with TRBD1 identical over 7 bases. Germline V lookup: CDR1 SGHNT, CDR2 YYREEE (reference sequence). The trim removed 3 bases at V and 1 base at J, leaving 6 bases unmatched. This CDR3 spans 15 amino acids. The CDR3 DNA reads TGTGCCAGCAGCTCGACAGGGTCCCCCCAAGAGACCCAGTACTTC. Residues: CASSSTGSPQETQYF. Full variable domain (rest looked up from reference TRBV5-4 and TRBJ2-5): ETGVTQSPTHLIKTRGQQVTLRCSSQSGHNTVSWYQQALGQGPQFIFQYYREEENGRGNFPPRFSGLQFPNYSSELNVNALELDDSALYLCASSSTGSPQETQYFGPGTRLLVL.

The chain combines TRBV19 with TRBJ2-1; a weak D match, TRBD2 (5 bases). Germline assignment: CDR1 LNHDA and CDR2 SQIVND (reference sequence). CDR3 length: 14 residues. V was shortened by 5 bases and J by 5 bases, with 13 bases between the two germline ends. The CDR3, as DNA: TGTGCCAGTAGTCCTGGGTACGGGGACAATGAGCAGTTCTTC. It translates to CASSPGYGDNEQFF. The variable domain in full, completed from reference TRBV19 and TRBJ2-1, reads DGGITQSPKYLFRKEGQNVTLSCEQNLNHDAMYWYRQDPGQGLRLIYYSQIVNDFQKGDIAEGYSVSREKKESFPLTVTSAQKNPTAFYLCASSPGYGDNEQFFGPGTRLTVL.

The V call is TRBV19, the J call TRBJ1-5; the D is unclear. Germline CDR1 and CDR2: LNHDA and SQIVND (reference sequence). The CDR3 is 12 amino acids. The V and J ends lost 5 bases and 2 bases respectively, with 4 bases between them. The CDR3 here is CASSRRNQPQHF. DNA for the CDR3: TGTGCCAGTAGTCGGCGCAATCAGCCCCAGCATTTT.

The J gene is TRBJ2-3, the V gene TRBV6-1, with TRBD2 matching 13 bases. The V segment lost 4 bases and the J segment 2 bases; nucleotides outside the gene matches: 3. From germline, CDR1 is MNHNS and CDR2 SASEGT. CDR3 length: 16 residues. The chain's CDR3 is CASSAGTSGDTDTQYF. The CDR3 nucleotides read TGTGCCAGCAGTGCCGGGACTAGCGGGGACACAGATACGCAGTATTTT.

This chain links TRBV7-8 with TRBJ1-2, with D perhaps matching TRBD1 (5 bases). The ends were cut back, 3 bases at V and 0 bases at J, with 11 bases in the middle. CDR3 length equals 15 residues. Germline values: CDR1 SGHVS, CDR2 FQNEAQ. The CDR3, as DNA: TGTGCCAGCAGCTTTAGGGACCTAGCTAACTATGGCTACACCTTC. Translating gives CASSFRDLANYGYTF.

The chain has TRBV6-5 and TRBJ2-7; D not resolved. Trimming pared 0 bases from V and 5 bases from J, leaving 8 bases between. Germline assignment: CDR1 MNHEY and CDR2 SVGAGI. This CDR3 contains 13 residues. This chain's CDR3 is CASSYSGLHEQYF. The CDR3 DNA follows: TGTGCCAGCAGTTACTCAGGGCTCCACGAGCAGTACTTC.

J is TRBJ2-1 and V is TRBV12-3 or TRBV12-4, with 8 bases that match TRBD1. Unmatched junction bases numbered 2, after V lost 3 bases and J lost 7 bases. The CDR3 spans 13 residues. CDR3 DNA sequence: TGTGCCAGCAGTTTCGACAGGGGAAATGAGCAGTTCTTC. Amino acid sequence: CASSFDRGNEQFF.

The chain joins TRBV7-9 to TRBJ2-3, with 10 bases aligning to TRBD2. The CDR3 extends over 15 amino acids. Per germline, CDR1 SEHNR and CDR2 FQNEAQ (reference sequence). The trim removed 4 bases at V and 5 bases at J, leaving 6 bases unmatched. CDR3 DNA sequence: TGTGCCAGCAGCTCTCCTAGCGGGAGAATAGATACGCAGTATTTT. This sequence encodes CASSSPSGRIDTQYF.

This clone was detected once. The rearrangement joins TRBV25-1 to TRBJ2-3; TRBD2 matches 12 bases. CDR1 is MGHDK and CDR2 is SYGVNS in the germline V gene. Unmatched junction bases numbered 6, after V lost 4 bases and J lost 4 bases. This CDR3 spans 16 amino acids. CDR3 sequence: CASSGLAGGPSDTQYF. The CDR3 DNA reads TGTGCCAGCAGTGGCCTAGCGGGAGGGCCATCAGATACGCAGTATTTT.

CDR3 in DNA: TGTGCCATCAGTGACCCCTTGAGGGAGCAGTTCTTC. Its translation: CAISDPLREQFF. The chain has TRBV10-3 and TRBJ2-1; no clear D gene. Deletions cut 3 bases from V and 10 bases from J, with 10 bases between. This CDR3 has 12 amino acids. Germline-derived CDR1 and CDR2 are ENHRY and SYGVKD.

The chain is built from TRBV6-2 or TRBV6-3 and TRBJ2-3; perhaps TRBD2 as D (5 bases). Per the germline V gene, CDR1 is MNHEY and CDR2 is SVGEGT. CDR3 length: 13 amino acids. The V end was cut by 6 bases, the J end by 8 bases, with 15 bases between. CDR3 in amino acids: CASSLKPSGTQYF. In nucleotides, the CDR3 is TGTGCCAGCAGCCTAAAGCCCAGCGGTACGCAGTATTTT.

V is TRBV7-6 and J is TRBJ1-5; D is unresolved. Deletions cut 1 base from V and 0 bases from J, with 10 bases between. Germline-derived CDR1 and CDR2 are SGHVS and FNYEAQ. The CDR3 covers 16 residues. CDR3 region: CASSLGGSYSNQPQHF. The CDR3 DNA reads TGTGCCAGCAGCTTAGGAGGGAGTTATAGCAATCAGCCCCAGCATTTT. The complete variable domain, with remaining parts taken from reference TRBV7-6 and TRBJ1-5, reads GAGVSQSPRYKVTKRGQDVALRCDPISGHVSLYWYRQALGQGPEFLTYFNYEAQQDKSGLPNDRFSAERPEGSISTLTIQRTEQRDSAMYRCASSLGGSYSNQPQHFGDGTRLSIL.

This clone is a singleton in its sample. V gene TRBV6-6 combines with J gene TRBJ2-1; 15 positions agree with TRBD2. V lost 5 bases, J lost 9 bases, and 20 bases stayed unmatched. CDR1 MNHNY and CDR2 SVGAGI come from the germline V gene (reference sequence). This CDR3 spans 20 amino acids. The DNA for the CDR3 is TGTGCCAGCAGTCTTACCGGGACTAGCGGGAGGATGGACAAAGGGGGTGAGCAGTTCTTC. Its protein product is CASSLTGTSGRMDKGGEQFF.